These 8 T cell receptor beta chains came from one sample sequenced in a study of cytomegalovirus exposure and HLA in healthy donors. The PCR used 60 Vbeta and 13 Jbeta primers. The repertoire was sequenced with immunoSEQ multiplex PCR; TCRdb's copy has only in-frame clones and lacks some. The sample records about 180,000 clones, roughly 88% being singletons. The sequenced sample consisted of PBMCs. The receptors were sampled from a girl aged 2 to 9 in good health and CMV-seropositive.

The chain links TRBV29-1 to TRBJ2-4; D is undetermined. Germline values: CDR1 SQVTM, CDR2 ANQGSEA. The germline V and J ends were trimmed by 6 bases and 8 bases, with 17 bases remaining between them. The CDR3 is 13 amino acids. The CDR3 DNA follows: TGCAGCGTCAAACCCCTCTTCGGTGACATTCAGTACTTC. This gives the protein CSVKPLFGDIQYF.

This chain's CDR3 is CASSQGQGPTGELFF. The CDR3 bases are TGTGCCAGCAGCCAAGGACAGGGCCCCACCGGGGAGCTGTTTTTT. This chain connects TRBV14 to TRBJ2-2, with TRBD1 identical over 7 bases. Germline V gene sequence: CDR1 SGHDN, CDR2 FVKESK. The CDR3 contains 15 residues. V lost 1 base, J lost 4 bases, and 3 bases stayed unmatched.

For this clone: At one boundary the junction diverges from the germline segment, which might be a read error. The chain couples TRBV6-6 to TRBJ2-7; 7 bases are a match to TRBD1. The CDR3 has 13 residues. The germline gives CDR1 MNHNY, CDR2 SVGAGI (reference sequence). The CDR3 nucleotides are TGTGCCAGCAGTGAGGGACAGTCATACGCGCAGTACTTC. Amino acid sequence: CASSEGQSYAQYF.

DNA of the CDR3: TGTGCCAGCAGCCAAGAATCTCGGTGGGAGAGAAGAAACAATGAGCAGTTCTTC. Protein sequence: CASSQESRWERRNNEQFF. This chain joins TRBV4-2 and TRBJ2-1; D is perhaps TRBD2 (5 bases). CDR1 is LGHNA and CDR2 is YNFKEQ in the germline V gene. V lost 0 bases to trimming and J lost 5 bases, with 20 bases between them. This CDR3 has 18 amino acids.

V gene TRBV5-1 combines with J gene TRBJ1-2; D call uncertain. Trimming removed 5 bases from V and 3 bases from J, with 14 bases in between. Per germline, CDR1 SGHRS and CDR2 YFSETQ. This CDR3 region has 14 residues. For the CDR3, the DNA is TGCGCCAGCAGTCTTGAGGGCGCTTACTATGGCTACACCTTC. This sequence encodes CASSLEGAYYGYTF.

This clone appeared once. The chain couples TRBV18 to TRBJ1-1; TRBD1 is a possible D gene (5 bases). From germline, CDR1 is KGHSH and CDR2 LQKENI. Trimming shortened V by 3 bases and J by 1 base, and 12 bases separated the two germline ends. The length of the CDR3 is 15 residues. CDR3 sequence: CASSPTLDRNTEAFF. CDR3 DNA: TGTGCCAGCTCACCGACCCTTGACAGGAACACTGAAGCTTTCTTT.

V usage is TRBV6-6 and J usage is TRBJ1-4; no definite D call. V gave up 5 bases and J gave up 10 bases, with 20 bases separating them. The CDR3 sequence is 15 residues long. Germline CDR1 and CDR2: MNHNY and SVGAGI (reference sequence). This CDR3 reads CASSTVSSATLKLFF. The DNA of the CDR3 is TGTGCCAGCAGTACAGTCAGCAGTGCAACTTTAAAACTGTTTTTT.

The genes are TRBV7-6 and TRBJ2-1; 11 bases match TRBD1. Germline V gene data show CDR1 as SGHVS and CDR2 as FNYEAQ. The CDR3 loop spans 14 amino acids. J was trimmed by 6 bases and V by 3 bases; bases with no gene match: 1. The CDR3 bases are TGTGCCAGCAGCTTGGACAGGGGGCTCAATGAGCAGTTCTTC. Translating gives CASSLDRGLNEQFF.